A selection of T cell receptor beta chains follows, all from one sample in a study of Ad26.COV2.S vaccination and SARS-CoV-2 variants. Method: immunoSEQ multiplex PCR; TCRdb's copy keeps in-frame clones and lacks some. The sample has 250,000 to 300,000 clones; around 87% are singletons. Material: peripheral blood, obtained in a trial of Ad26.COV2.S vaccine versus placebo. The source is a person aged 18-60 years who received the Ad26.COV2.S COVID-19 vaccine or a placebo. The CDR3 runs from the conserved cysteine through the conserved F or W. D genes are given only for firm matches. Clone size is stated in some rows and not others, as once, few, many or a class when expanded.

d_gene: -; v_gene: TRBV3-1/TRBV3-2; j_gene: TRBJ1-1; abundance: -; CDR3aa: CASSQGGGRRTEAFF; CDR3nt: TGTGCCAGCAGCCAAGGGGGGGGGCGCAGGACTGAAGCTTTCTTT
d_gene: -; v_gene: TRBV19; j_gene: TRBJ1-2; abundance: -; CDR3aa: CASSIAPGSLGYGYTF; CDR3nt: TGTGCCAGTAGTATAGCTCCGGGATCCCTTGGATATGGCTACACCTTC
d_gene: -; v_gene: TRBV11-3; j_gene: TRBJ1-3; abundance: once; CDR3aa: CASSFESGNTIYF; CDR3nt: TGTGCCAGCAGCTTCGAATCTGGAAACACCATATATTTT
d_gene: TRBD1; v_gene: TRBV9; j_gene: TRBJ1-6; abundance: few; CDR3aa: CASSPSPGGSPLHF; CDR3nt: TGTGCCAGCAGCCCCTCCCCAGGGGGTTCACCCCTCCACTTT
d_gene: TRBD1; v_gene: TRBV9; j_gene: TRBJ2-7; abundance: -; CDR3aa: CASSAGQGDEQYF; CDR3nt: TGTGCCAGCAGCGCGGGACAGGGGGACGAGCAGTACTTC
d_gene: -; v_gene: TRBV4-1; j_gene: TRBJ1-2; abundance: -; CDR3aa: CASSQMGDYGYTF; CDR3nt: TGCGCCAGCAGCCAAATGGGGGATTATGGCTACACCTTC
d_gene: -; v_gene: TRBV30; j_gene: TRBJ1-1; abundance: -; CDR3aa: CAWSAGYTEAFF; CDR3nt: TGTGCCTGGAGTGCCGGATACACTGAAGCTTTCTTT
d_gene: -; v_gene: TRBV7-2; j_gene: TRBJ1-1; abundance: few; CDR3aa: CASSILAGVGTEAFF; CDR3nt: TGTGCCAGCAGCATCCTAGCCGGGGTCGGCACTGAAGCTTTCTTT
d_gene: -; v_gene: TRBV3-1/TRBV3-2; j_gene: TRBJ2-1; abundance: -; CDR3aa: CASSRDSFRNEQFF; CDR3nt: TGTGCCAGCAGCCGTGACAGCTTTCGGAATGAGCAGTTCTTC
d_gene: -; v_gene: TRBV29-1; j_gene: TRBJ1-1; abundance: -; CDR3aa: CSVRQNTEAFF; CDR3nt: TGCAGCGTTCGACAGAACACTGAAGCTTTCTTT
d_gene: -; v_gene: TRBV5-6; j_gene: TRBJ1-1; abundance: -; CDR3aa: CASSRGTRGETEAFF; CDR3nt: TGTGCCAGCAGCCGGGGGACCCGGGGTGAAACTGAAGCTTTCTTT
d_gene: -; v_gene: TRBV27; j_gene: TRBJ2-2; abundance: -; CDR3aa: CASSLSAENTGELFF; CDR3nt: TGTGCCAGCAGTTTGTCGGCGGAAAACACCGGGGAGCTGTTTTTT
d_gene: -; v_gene: TRBV27; j_gene: TRBJ1-4; abundance: -; CDR3aa: CASSPQGTENEKLFF; CDR3nt: TGTGCCAGCAGTCCTCAGGGGACTGAGAATGAAAAACTGTTTTTT
d_gene: -; v_gene: TRBV3-1/TRBV3-2; j_gene: TRBJ2-5; abundance: once; CDR3aa: CASSHRVQETQYF; CDR3nt: TGTGCCAGCAGCCACAGGGTCCAAGAGACCCAGTACTTC
d_gene: -; v_gene: TRBV28; j_gene: TRBJ2-7; abundance: -; CDR3aa: CASSSLDSPLGSYEQYF; CDR3nt: TGTGCCAGCAGTTCCCTGGACAGCCCCCTAGGCTCCTACGAGCAGTACTTC
d_gene: TRBD2; v_gene: TRBV6-1; j_gene: TRBJ2-5; abundance: -; CDR3aa: CASSGMASGRGQETQYF; CDR3nt: TGTGCCAGCAGTGGGATGGCTAGCGGGCGGGGGCAAGAGACCCAGTACTTC
d_gene: TRBD2; v_gene: TRBV7-2; j_gene: TRBJ2-3; abundance: -; CDR3aa: CASSLSESGGLYF; CDR3nt: TGTGCCAGCAGCTTAAGTGAAAGCGGGGGGTTGTATTTT
d_gene: -; v_gene: TRBV4-1; j_gene: TRBJ1-3; abundance: -; CDR3aa: CASSQVRVISGNTIYF; CDR3nt: TGCGCCAGCAGCCAAGTGCGGGTCATCTCTGGAAACACCATATATTTT
d_gene: -; v_gene: TRBV6-1; j_gene: TRBJ1-6; abundance: few; CDR3aa: CASSEALDGRGSPLHF; CDR3nt: TGTGCCAGCAGTGAAGCGTTGGATGGCAGAGGGTCACCCCTCCACTTT
d_gene: -; v_gene: TRBV18; j_gene: TRBJ2-1; abundance: -; CDR3aa: CASSRQERYEQFF; CDR3nt: TGTGCCAGCTCCCGACAGGAAAGGTATGAGCAGTTCTTC
d_gene: TRBD1; v_gene: TRBV19; j_gene: TRBJ1-1; abundance: -; CDR3aa: CASSHRGNTEAFF; CDR3nt: TGTGCCAGTAGTCACAGGGGTAACACTGAAGCTTTCTTT
d_gene: -; v_gene: TRBV10-2; j_gene: TRBJ1-4; abundance: once; CDR3aa: CASSITGMEEKLFF; CDR3nt: TGCGCCAGCAGCATAACAGGGATGGAGGAAAAACTGTTTTTT
d_gene: -; v_gene: TRBV6-5; j_gene: TRBJ1-2; abundance: -; CDR3aa: CASSYGGVGYGYTF; CDR3nt: TGTGCCAGCAGTTACGGGGGCGTCGGGTATGGCTACACCTTC
d_gene: -; v_gene: TRBV11-2; j_gene: TRBJ2-7; abundance: -; CDR3aa: CASSGGFSYEQYF; CDR3nt: TGTGCCAGCAGCGGGGGGTTCTCCTACGAGCAGTACTTC
d_gene: -; v_gene: TRBV29-1; j_gene: TRBJ1-1; abundance: -; CDR3aa: CSVERYGGVNTEAFF; CDR3nt: TGCAGCGTTGAAAGGTACGGGGGAGTGAACACTGAAGCTTTCTTT
d_gene: -; v_gene: TRBV3-1/TRBV3-2; j_gene: TRBJ2-3; abundance: -; CDR3aa: CASSQDRGYTDTQYF; CDR3nt: TGTGCCAGCAGCCAAGATCGGGGGTACACAGATACGCAGTATTTT
d_gene: -; v_gene: TRBV6-2/TRBV6-3; j_gene: TRBJ2-1; abundance: once; CDR3aa: CASSYSSGGRNEQFF; CDR3nt: TGTGCCAGCAGTTACTCATCGGGGGGCCGTAATGAGCAGTTCTTC
d_gene: TRBD1; v_gene: TRBV29-1; j_gene: TRBJ2-3; abundance: -; CDR3aa: CSVEEGQVGDTQYF; CDR3nt: TGCAGCGTTGAAGAGGGACAGGTAGGAGATACGCAGTATTTT
d_gene: -; v_gene: TRBV7-2; j_gene: TRBJ2-3; abundance: once; CDR3aa: CASTPDRNTDTQYF; CDR3nt: TGTGCCAGCACCCCGGACAGAAACACAGATACGCAGTATTTT
d_gene: -; v_gene: TRBV2; j_gene: TRBJ2-4; abundance: -; CDR3aa: CASRENIQYF; CDR3nt: TGTGCCAGCAGGGAGAACATTCAGTACTTC
d_gene: TRBD2; v_gene: TRBV4-2; j_gene: TRBJ2-1; abundance: -; CDR3aa: CASRSDDGTSVRGEQFF; CDR3nt: TGTGCCAGCAGAAGTGATGACGGGACTAGCGTAAGAGGTGAGCAGTTCTTC